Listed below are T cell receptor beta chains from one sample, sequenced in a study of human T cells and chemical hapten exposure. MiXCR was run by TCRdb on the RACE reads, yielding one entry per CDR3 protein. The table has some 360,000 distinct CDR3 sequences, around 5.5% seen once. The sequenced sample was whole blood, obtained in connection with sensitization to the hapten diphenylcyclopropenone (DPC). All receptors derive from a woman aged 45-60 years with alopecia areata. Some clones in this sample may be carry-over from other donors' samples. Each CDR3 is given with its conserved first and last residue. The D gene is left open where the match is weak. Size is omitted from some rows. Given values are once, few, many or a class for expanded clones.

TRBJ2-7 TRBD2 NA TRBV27 TGTGCCAGCAGTTCACAGAGAGCGGGAGGTATCTCCTACGAGCAGTACTTC CASSSQRAGGISYEQYF
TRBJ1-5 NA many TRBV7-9 TGTGCCAGCAGCCGGACAGATAGCAATCAGCCCCAGCATTTT CASSRTDSNQPQHF
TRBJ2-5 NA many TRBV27 TGTGCCAGCAGAGAGACGGTTAGCAGGACCCAGTACTTC CASRETVSRTQYF
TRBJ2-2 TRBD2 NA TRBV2 TGTGCCATTCTACTTAGCGGGAGAGACACCGGGGAGCTGTTTTTT CAILLSGRDTGELFF
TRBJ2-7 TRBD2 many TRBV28 TGTGCCACTCGGACTAGCGGGAGAATCTACGAGCAGTACTTC CATRTSGRIYEQYF
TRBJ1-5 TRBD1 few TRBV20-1 TGCAGTGCTAGTCATGAGACAGGGAATAGCAATCAGCCCCAGCATTTT CSASHETGNSNQPQHF
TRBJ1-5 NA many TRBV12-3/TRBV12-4 TGTGCCAGCAGTTTAAGGGCAGAGGGCAATCAGCCCCAGCATTTT CASSLRAEGNQPQHF
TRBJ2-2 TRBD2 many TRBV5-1 TGCGCCAGCAGTCAGCGGGGGGGCCGTACCGGGGAGCTGTTTTTT CASSQRGGRTGELFF
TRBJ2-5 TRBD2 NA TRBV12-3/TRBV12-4 TGTGCCAGCTTAAAGCTAGCGGGTGAGACCCAGTACTTC CASLKLAGETQYF
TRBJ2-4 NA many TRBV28 TGTGCCAGCAGTTTCCCCCTACAGGGACTAGCCAAAAACATTCAGTACTTC CASSFPLQGLAKNIQYF
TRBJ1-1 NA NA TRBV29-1 TGCAGCGTTGATAGCCTGGACGAAGCTTTCTTT CSVDSLDEAFF
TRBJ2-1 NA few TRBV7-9 TGTGCCAGCAGCTCACGGGGTCCGGGACGGAGCTACAATGAGCAGTTCTTC CASSSRGPGRSYNEQFF
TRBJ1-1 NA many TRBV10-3 TGTGCCATCAGTTCGAGGGCCACCGTGGGGACTGAAGCTTTCTTT CAISSRATVGTEAFF
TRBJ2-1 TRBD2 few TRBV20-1 TGCAGTGCTAGAGATCCAGCGGGACTTCGCAATGAGCAGTTCTTC CSARDPAGLRNEQFF
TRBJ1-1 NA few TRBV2 TGTGCCAGCAGTGCTGGGGGTTCTTTCGACACTGAAGCTTTCTTT CASSAGGSFDTEAFF
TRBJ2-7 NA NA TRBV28 TGTGCCAGCGCCCCGCAGGTCTCCTACGAGCAGTACTTC CASAPQVSYEQYF
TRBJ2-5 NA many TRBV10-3 TGTGCCATCGTCGAAGAGACCCAGTACTTC CAIVEETQYF
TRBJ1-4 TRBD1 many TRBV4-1 TGCGCCAGCAGCCATACGCCCTTACAGGGGCCCAATGAAAAACTGTTTTTT CASSHTPLQGPNEKLFF
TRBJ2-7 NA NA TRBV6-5 TGTGCCAGCAGTTACCTGAAGGGGGCCTACGAGCAGTACTTC CASSYLKGAYEQYF
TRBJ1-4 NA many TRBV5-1 TGCGCCAGCAGCTTGTGGGGGGCAGGCGCTAATGAAAAACTGTTTTTT CASSLWGAGANEKLFF
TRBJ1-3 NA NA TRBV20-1 TGCAGTGCTAGAGATCCAGGGGACTCTGGAAACACCATATATTTT CSARDPGDSGNTIYF
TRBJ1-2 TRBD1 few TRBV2 TGTGCCGGGGAAGGACAGGGTTCTTCACCCAGCTATGGCTACACCTTC CAGEGQGSSPSYGYTF
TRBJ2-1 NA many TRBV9 TGTGCCAGCAGCGTAGATCTGGGCTCCTACAATGAGCAGTTCTTC CASSVDLGSYNEQFF
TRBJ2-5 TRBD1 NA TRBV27 TGTGCCAGCAGTTTATTGACAGGGGGTTTTGAGACCCAGTACTTC CASSLLTGGFETQYF
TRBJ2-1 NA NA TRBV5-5 TGTGCCAGCAGCTTCAGGGGAACCTACAATGAGCAGTTCTTC CASSFRGTYNEQFF
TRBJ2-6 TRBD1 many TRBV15 TGTGCCACCAGCAGAGGGGGACAGGGCTTTGGGGCCAACGTCCTGACTTTC CATSRGGQGFGANVLTF
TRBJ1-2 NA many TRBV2 TGTGCCAGCAGTGATGACACAAACTATGGCTACACCTTC CASSDDTNYGYTF
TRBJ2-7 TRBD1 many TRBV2 TGTGCCAGCACAGGGGGCGTGAACTACGAGCAGTACTTC CASTGGVNYEQYF
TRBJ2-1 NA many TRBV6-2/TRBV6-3 TGTGCCAGCAGGGCCATCGGGCCTTTACACAATGAGCAGTTCTTC CASRAIGPLHNEQFF
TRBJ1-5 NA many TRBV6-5 TGTGCCAGTCGTTGGGGTAGCAATCAGCCCCAGCATTTT CASRWGSNQPQHF
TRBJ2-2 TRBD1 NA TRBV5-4 TGTGCCAGCAGCGCCCGGGACAGCACCGGGGAGCTGTTTTTT CASSARDSTGELFF
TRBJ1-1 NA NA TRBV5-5 TGTGCCAGCAGCCCCTTCGAAGGTTTCGCCGCGGGGACTGAAGCTTTCTTT CASSPFEGFAAGTEAFF
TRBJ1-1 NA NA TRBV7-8 TGTGCCAGCAGCTTAGGCCGGCAGGCGGACACTGAAGCTTTCTTT CASSLGRQADTEAFF
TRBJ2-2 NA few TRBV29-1 TGCAGCGTTGAAGACTTGGGCGGGGAGCTGTTTTTT CSVEDLGGELFF
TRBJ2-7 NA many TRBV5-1 TGCGCCAGCAGCTTGGTCGGGGGAAAGTACGAGCAGTACTTC CASSLVGGKYEQYF
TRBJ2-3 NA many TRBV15 TGTGCCACCAGCAGTGCCATTCAACGCACAGATACGCAGTATTTT CATSSAIQRTDTQYF
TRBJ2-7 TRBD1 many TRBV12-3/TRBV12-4 TGTGCCAGCAGTCCCGACAGGGTGGGCGAGCAGTACTTC CASSPDRVGEQYF
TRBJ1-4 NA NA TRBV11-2 TGTGCCAGCAGCCCCCCCGGAGGCGCGGCTAATGAAAAACTGTTTTTT CASSPPGGAANEKLFF
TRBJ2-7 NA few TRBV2 TGTGCCAGCGGGGAGCCCTACGAGCAGTACTTC CASGEPYEQYF
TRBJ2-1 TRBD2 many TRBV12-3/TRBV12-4 TGTGCCAGCAGTTTGGCGGGAGGGCCGGAGGGTGAGCAGTTCTTC CASSLAGGPEGEQFF
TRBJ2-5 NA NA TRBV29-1 TGCAGCGTCGTGCAGAACCGAGAGACCCAGTACTTC CSVVQNRETQYF
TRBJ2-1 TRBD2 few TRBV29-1 TGCAGCTTTCTTAGCGGGAGGGGGTATGAGCAGTTCTTC CSFLSGRGYEQFF
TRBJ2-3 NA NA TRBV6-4 TGTGCCAGCAGTGACTCGGGCGATAGCGGAGTAGTCACAGATACGCAGTATTTT CASSDSGDSGVVTDTQYF
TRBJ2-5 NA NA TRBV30 TGTGCCTGGAGAGCCTTTAAGGAGACCCAGTACTTC CAWRAFKETQYF
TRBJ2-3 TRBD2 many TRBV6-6 TGTGCCAGCAGTTATGCGGGAGGGATCCCAGATACGCAGTATTTT CASSYAGGIPDTQYF
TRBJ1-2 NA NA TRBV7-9 TGTGCCAGCAACGGGGAGACGGTAAACTATGGCTACACCTTC CASNGETVNYGYTF
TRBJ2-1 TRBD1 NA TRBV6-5 TGTGCCAGCAGTTACTCCGGGGTCGTCGGGACAGCCTACAATGAGCAGTTCTTC CASSYSGVVGTAYNEQFF
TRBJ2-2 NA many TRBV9 TGTGCCAGCAGCGTATCCCCCGGGGAGCTGTTTTTT CASSVSPGELFF
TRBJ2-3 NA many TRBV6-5 TGTGCCAGCAGTCAAGGATCCACGCAGTATTTT CASSQGSTQYF
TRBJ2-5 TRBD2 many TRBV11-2 TGTGCCAGCAGCTTAATGGCGGGAGGGCTGTACTTC CASSLMAGGLYF
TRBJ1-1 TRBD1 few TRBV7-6 TGTGCCAGCAGCCTTCGACAGGGGAAGAACACTGAAGCTTTCTTT CASSLRQGKNTEAFF
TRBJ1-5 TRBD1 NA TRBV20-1 TGCAGTGCGGGACAGGGGATTAGCAATCAGCCCCAGCATTTT CSAGQGISNQPQHF
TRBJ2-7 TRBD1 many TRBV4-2 TGTGCCAGCAGCCAAGAGGGACAGGAGGCCTACGAGCAGTACTTC CASSQEGQEAYEQYF